This entry features one T cell receptor beta chain sequence. Its antigen is not known. The data originate from a study of Graves' ophthalmopathy and Graves' hyperthyroidism. Study at large: Hyperthyroidism counted as stable given no ophthalmopathy within 18 months of follow-up.

Study-wide results and limits: Stable hyperthyroidism and ophthalmopathy were told apart by a 13-signature model, which achieved 85% to 90% sensitivity and over 65% specificity. Detection in blood was also observed for most expanded thyroid clonotypes above 0.001 frequency.

Other autoimmune diseases, uncontrolled infections, pregnancy or lactation led to the exclusion of patients. The length of the CDR3 is 14 residues. V was shortened by 10 bases and J by 0 bases, with 14 bases between the two germline ends. CDR1 is SEHNR and CDR2 is FQNEAQ in the germline V gene (reference sequence). Amplified TCR beta CDR3 regions were obtained using RNA transcripts as template. In the first round, RT-PCR was carried out with HTBI primers, and a multiplex PCR formed the second round. TCRdb itself ran the multiplex PCR reads through MiXCR, one entry per CDR3 protein. The table records over a million distinct CDR3 sequences, approximately 35% of them present only once.

V is TRBV7-9 and J is TRBJ2-3, with D maybe TRBD2 (6 bases). Source material: peripheral blood or thyroid tissue (not recorded which). The TCR sequence derives from an adult man with Graves' hyperthyroidism. The DNA for the CDR3 is TGTGCCACCGTTACGGGAGTAAGCACAGATACGCAGTATTTT. Protein: CATVTGVSTDTQYF.